The following is a TCR beta chain sequence with its context. The V gene lost 5 bases and the J gene lost 2 bases, with 18 bases spanning the gap. Germline V gene data show CDR1 as SEHNR and CDR2 as FQNEAQ (reference sequence). The CDR3 consists of 16 residues. This specimen belongs to a study of control samples from healthy donors and cancer patients. Sequencing was performed with immunoSEQ multiplex PCR; in TCRdb, only in-frame clones are kept and a portion is missing. The sample contains approximately 98,000 clones, roughly 79% of which appear only once. This clonotype originated in a man aged 18 to 30 in good health. Sequenced sample: blood. The V and J genes are TRBV7-9 and TRBJ1-2; weak D call: TRBD1 (6 bases). The CDR3 loop reads CASSETVRGSNYGYTF. CDR3 DNA: TGTGCCAGCAGCGAGACGGTCAGGGGATCCAACTATGGCTACACCTTC.